Below are 3 T cell receptor beta chains sequenced from a single sample in a study of shared clonotypes between healthy human individuals. The table came from immunoSEQ multiplex PCR; TCRdb's copy has only in-frame clones and leaves some out. The table includes over a million clones, around 78% detected once. The sample comprised memory CD4+ T cells from PBMCs. Sample subset: CD45RA-negative fraction. These receptors came from a man in his late teens or twenties in good health. Some clones in this sample may be carry-over from other donors' samples.

This chain connects TRBV18 to TRBJ2-5; D may be TRBD1 (6 bases). This CDR3 comprises 12 residues. Germline assignment: CDR1 KGHSH and CDR2 LQKENI. Trimming stripped 5 bases from V and 7 bases from J, with 11 bases between. Here the CDR3 DNA reads TGTGCCAGCTCAGTTCAAGGGGGGACCCAGTACTTC. Translation: CASSVQGGTQYF.

This chain connects TRBV5-1 to TRBJ2-2; D is uncertain. V dropped 2 bases and J dropped 7 bases, with 15 bases sitting between them. Germline loops: CDR1 SGHRS, CDR2 YFSETQ. This CDR3 comprises 15 residues. The CDR3 nucleotides read TGCGCCAGCAGCTTCGGGCAGTCTGGCGGCGGGGAGCTGTTTTTT. This encodes CASSFGQSGGGELFF.

V gene TRBV9 combines with J gene TRBJ1-4; D possibly corresponds to TRBD1 (5 bases). Germline CDR1 is SGDLS and CDR2 is YYNGEE. CDR3 length: 15 amino acids. The V and J ends lost 1 base and 6 bases respectively, with 13 bases between them. For the CDR3, the DNA is TGTGCCAGCAGCGTATACGGGACGAAAGATGAAAAACTGTTTTTT. Translation gives CASSVYGTKDEKLFF.